The text below deals with one TCR beta chain. The antigen is undetermined. CDR1 is SGHDT and CDR2 is YYEEEE in the germline V gene. Deletions cut 4 bases from V and 3 bases from J, with 10 bases between. The CDR3 runs 14 residues. The sample comes from a study of CD4+ T cells in melanoma. Study-level findings and limits: Reportedly, melanoma neoantigen-specific CD4+ T cells showed varied differentiation states. A reported correlation linked neoantigen-specific CD4+ T cells to CD8+, macrophage and B cell function.

TCRdb's copy holds only in-frame clones and misses some; the assay was immunoSEQ multiplex PCR. Of about 140,000 clones listed, 80% to 95% are singletons. The receptor was derived from a human donor with melanoma. The J gene is TRBJ1-4, the V gene TRBV5-6, with D tentatively TRBD1 (6 bases). The CDR3 DNA reads TGTGCCAGCAGCCAACAGGGCCCTAATGAAAAACTGTTTTTT. As protein: CASSQQGPNEKLFF.